These 21 T cell receptor beta chains share one sample of origin, sequenced in a study of regulatory T cells in long-lasting Graves disease. As for time point: newly diagnosed GD, antithyroid drugs for less than 3 months. The TCR library used RNA extracted from PBMCs. HTBI primers from iRepertoire and Arm-PCR of CDR3 regions yielded the TCR beta libraries. From the multiplex PCR reads, TCRdb called clonotypes with MiXCR, one entry per CDR3 protein. The table has 500,000 or so distinct CDR3 sequences, 13% to 15% seen once. These data also formed part of another study, on T cells in Graves' hyperthyroidism and ophthalmopathy.

Sequencing used peripheral blood mononuclear cells (PBMCs), obtained at new diagnosis, from a patient treated with antithyroid drugs. These receptors originate from a woman aged 50 to 60 with Graves disease.

This chain joins TRBV29-1 and TRBJ1-2; D unresolved. The CDR3 length is 12 residues. Germline V CDR1 and CDR2: SQVTM, ANQGSEA. Between the trimmed V and J ends, which lost 2 bases and 4 bases, there was a span of 8 bases. CDR3 coding DNA: TGCAGCGTTGAAAAATCGGGCTATGGCTACACCTTC. Amino acid sequence: CSVEKSGYGYTF.

The sample holds many counts of this clonotype. V gene TRBV12-3 or TRBV12-4 combines with J gene TRBJ2-1, with 7 bases aligning to TRBD2. This CDR3 has 17 residues. J was trimmed by 2 bases and V by 5 bases; bases with no gene match: 12. This CDR3 is CASSPLLLARTYNEQFF. The CDR3 DNA reads as TGTGCCAGCAGTCCACTCCTACTAGCGAGAACCTACAATGAGCAGTTCTTC.

This clonotype was detected only a few times. A much larger clonotype is one base distant, so this may be a read error. The rearrangement links TRBV2 to TRBJ2-7; TRBD1 matches 7 bases. The CDR3 has 14 residues. CDR1 SNHLY and CDR2 FYNNEI come from the germline V gene. J was trimmed by 5 bases and V by 4 bases; bases with no gene match: 8. The CDR3 reads CASSGQGGRDEQYF. CDR3 bases: TGTGCCAGCAGTGGACAGGGTGGTAGGGACGAGCAGTACTTC.

The rearrangement links TRBV14 to TRBJ2-3; no definite D call. The assigned J gene may be wrong: the sequence end matches TRBJ2-1 better. CDR1 SGHDN and CDR2 FVKESK come from the germline V gene. CDR3 size: 12 residues. The CDR3, as DNA: TGTGCCAGCAGCCAACGGCGCGGTGAGCAGTTCTTC. It encodes CASSQRRGEQFF.

Regarding this clonotype: A much larger clone differs by one base, so this may be a read error. The chain recombines TRBV20-1 with TRBJ2-7; D is possibly TRBD2 (6 bases). From germline, CDR1 is DFQATT and CDR2 SNEGSKA (reference sequence). The V end was cut by 4 bases, the J end by 0 bases, with 13 bases between. The CDR3 totals 14 residues. CDR3 protein: CSAKDYTSSYEQYF. CDR3 coding DNA: TGCAGTGCTAAGGACTACACGAGCTCCTACGAGCAGTACTTC.

This clonotype was observed a few times. V and J are TRBV19 and TRBJ1-5; D may be TRBD1 (5 bases). The V gene's germline CDR1 is LNHDA and CDR2 SQIVND (reference sequence). Trimming stripped 2 bases from V and 6 bases from J, with 17 bases between. This CDR3 is 16 amino acids long. CDR3 sequence: CASSIQGIGLSQPQHF. The DNA for the CDR3 is TGTGCCAGTAGTATACAGGGAATCGGGTTAAGTCAGCCCCAGCATTTT.

This clonotype came up many times. This likely comes from a read error, as the CDR3 has no conserved phenylalanine or tryptophan at its end. The chain couples TRBV12-3 or TRBV12-4 to TRBJ2-1; TRBD2 matches at 9 bases. V trimming: 6 bases; J trimming: 7 bases; junction bases outside the gene matches: 13. This CDR3 contains 16 residues. The CDR3 loop is CASSAPSSGARNEQFL. In DNA, the CDR3 is TGTGCCAGCAGCGCCCCCTCTAGCGGGGCCCGGAATGAGCAGTTCCTC.

This clonotype showed up many times. The V gene is TRBV18, the J gene TRBJ2-3; 7 positions agree with TRBD2. J lost 2 bases, V lost 3 bases, and 5 bases had no gene match. The CDR3 runs to 15 residues. CDR1 and CDR2 (germline): KGHSH, LQKENI. For the CDR3, the DNA is TGTGCCAGCTCACCGCCTCGGGGGGACACAGATACGCAGTATTTT. It encodes CASSPPRGDTDTQYF.

The sample holds a few counts of this clonotype. The chain recombines TRBV6-2 or TRBV6-3 with TRBJ2-4; 14 nucleotides match TRBD2. V was pared by 0 bases and J by 0 bases, with 4 bases of the junction left unmatched. The CDR3 sequence is 19 residues long. Per germline, CDR1 MNHEY and CDR2 SVGEGT. The CDR3 loop is CASSYSGTSGGLAKNIQYF. The CDR3 nucleotides are TGTGCCAGCAGTTACTCCGGGACTAGCGGGGGCCTAGCCAAAAACATTCAGTACTTC.

This clonotype was seen at least ten times. This chain connects TRBV12-3 or TRBV12-4 to TRBJ2-7, with 13 bases fitting TRBD2. The J segment lost 6 bases and the V segment lost 5 bases, leaving 10 bases of the junction unmatched. The CDR3 loop spans 16 amino acids. In DNA, the CDR3 is TGTGCCAGCAGTCTAAGAACTAGCGGGAGGGATGGCGAGCAGTACTTC. Translated: CASSLRTSGRDGEQYF.

This clonotype was counted at least ten times. The V call is TRBV20-1, the J call TRBJ2-3; 8 bases are shared with TRBD2. V shed 2 bases, J shed 5 bases, and the junction held 12 bases outside the gene matches. The CDR3 loop spans 16 amino acids. Per germline, CDR1 DFQATT and CDR2 SNEGSKA (reference sequence). CDR3 loop: CSARTASGLGEDTQYF. CDR3 coding DNA: TGCAGTGCTAGAACCGCTAGCGGGCTTGGTGAAGATACGCAGTATTTT.

The chain combines TRBV11-2 with TRBJ2-1, with 12 bases aligning to TRBD2. Trimming cost V 2 bases and J 2 bases; bases outside gene matches: 10. Germline V gene sequence: CDR1 SGHAT, CDR2 FQNNGV. This CDR3 has 19 residues. For the CDR3, the DNA is TGTGCCAGCAGCTTAAGTAAGTGGCTAGCGGGAGGGCCCTACAATGAGCAGTTCTTC. It is translated as CASSLSKWLAGGPYNEQFF.

This clonotype was seen at least ten times. J is TRBJ1-4 and V is TRBV7-9; D gene ambiguous. Germline lookup yields CDR1 SEHNR and CDR2 FQNEAQ (reference sequence). The CDR3 runs 14 residues. V was pared by 7 bases and J by 7 bases, with 16 bases between. The CDR3 here is CASNLSPGGEKLFF. CDR3 nucleotide sequence: TGTGCCAGCAACCTTTCGCCAGGAGGTGAAAAACTGTTTTTT.

Ten or more counts support this clonotype. A junction boundary mismatches the germline segment, possibly from a read error. The chain uses TRBV5-1 and TRBJ2-3; D is ambiguous. The CDR3 length is 16 residues. Germline values: CDR1 SGHRS, CDR2 YFSETQ. The chain's CDR3 is CASSSLVDHSTDTQYF. The CDR3, as DNA: TGTGCCAGCAGCTCCCTCGTCGACCATAGCACAGATACGCAGTATTTT.

This clonotype was observed many times. The chain couples TRBV5-1 to TRBJ1-1, with D perhaps TRBD1 (6 bases). V gave up 3 bases and J gave up 6 bases, with 18 bases separating them. There are 15 residues in the CDR3. The germline CDR1 and CDR2 sequences are SGHRS and YFSETQ. The CDR3 DNA reads TGCGCCAGCAGCTGGACAGCAGGGGACTACGCTGAAGCTTTCTTT. Translation: CASSWTAGDYAEAFF.

This clonotype was seen many times. V is TRBV7-9 and J is TRBJ2-7; no clear D. The CDR3 length is 14 residues. Trimming shortened V by 5 bases and J by 0 bases, and 11 bases separated the two germline ends. CDR1 and CDR2 from the germline V gene are SEHNR and FQNEAQ (reference sequence). CDR3 DNA: TGTGCCAGCAGCCCCGAACCGAGCTCCTACGAGCAGTACTTC. Encoded protein: CASSPEPSSYEQYF.

This clonotype was picked up a small number of times. V and J are TRBV12-3 or TRBV12-4 and TRBJ2-3, with TRBD2 matching 7 bases. V trimming: 1 base; J trimming: 3 bases; junction bases outside the gene matches: 7. The CDR3 length is 16 residues. CDR3: CASSLVFGGGTDTQYF. The CDR3 coding sequence is TGTGCCAGCAGTTTAGTGTTCGGCGGGGGAACAGATACGCAGTATTTT.

This clonotype occurred many times. The rearrangement links TRBV30 to TRBJ2-7; D assignment may be TRBD1 or TRBD2 (5 bases each). Germline lookup yields CDR1 GTSNPN and CDR2 SVGIG (reference sequence). CDR3 length: 11 residues. V shed 1 base and J shed 6 bases, with 7 bases lying between them. Written as DNA, the CDR3 is TGTGCCTGGAGTGGGGGGTCCGAGCAGTACTTC. Protein: CAWSGGSEQYF.

This clonotype occurred a few times. The J gene is TRBJ2-4, the V gene TRBV11-2; D remains ambiguous. Germline CDR1 is SGHAT and CDR2 is FQNNGV. The CDR3 is 17 amino acids. V gave up 1 base and J gave up 0 bases, with 13 bases separating them. CDR3 nucleotides: TGTGCCAGCAGCTTAGTAACGTCCTGGTTAGCCAAAAACATTCAGTACTTC. Translated: CASSLVTSWLAKNIQYF.

This clonotype has a count of ten or more. J is TRBJ2-1 and V is TRBV19; TRBD2 matches 14 bases. The CDR3 runs 17 residues. Germline CDR1 LNHDA, CDR2 SQIVND (reference sequence). The V gene end was trimmed by 5 bases and the J gene end by 6 bases; junction bases not matched to a gene: 9. CDR3 in amino acids: CASSLPGTSGSGNEQFF. CDR3 nucleotide sequence: TGTGCCAGTAGTTTACCCGGGACTAGCGGGAGTGGCAATGAGCAGTTCTTC.

This clonotype occurred many times. The chain combines TRBV6-1 with TRBJ1-4; D may be TRBD1 (5 bases). Germline CDR1 is MNHNS and CDR2 is SASEGT. The CDR3 sequence is 14 residues long. Trimming took 6 bases from V and 7 from J, leaving 15 bases between them. The CDR3 DNA reads TGTGCCAGCAGAGAGACAGTTTACCGTGAAAAACTGTTTTTT. This gives the protein CASRETVYREKLFF.